This TCR beta chain derives from a study of TIL therapy for anti-PD-1-resistant metastatic lung cancer. Background on the study: Tumors carried a median roughly 1.6 non-synonymous mutations per megabase. Study results and limitations: After infusion, TIL clonotypes partly replaced peripheral T cells and declined over months.

On this clone: Its cognate antigen is unknown.

Time point denoted: pre-treatment sample, taken before nivolumab and TIL therapy. The libraries were made with immunoSEQ v3. Measured with immunoSEQ multiplex PCR; TCRdb has only the in-frame clones, and not every one. The sample consists of about 46,000 clones, approximately 86% of them appearing once. With V trimmed by 0 bases and J by 8 bases, 6 bases remained unmatched. This CDR3 is built from 15 residues. Germline V CDR1 and CDR2: SGHRS, YFSETQ. Specimen: blood, collected at baseline. The receptor's source is a person aged 25 to 79 with non-small cell lung cancer. The gene calls are TRBV5-1 and TRBJ2-1, with 9 nucleotides matching TRBD2. The CDR3 region is CASSLEARGGHEQFF. CDR3 DNA sequence: TGCGCCAGCAGCTTGGAGGCGCGGGGGGGCCATGAGCAGTTCTTC.